The source of this T cell receptor (beta chain) is a study of shared clonotypes between healthy human individuals. For this clone: Its specificity is not known.

Study outcomes and limitations: The sole specimen, blood, was sampled, and tissue repertoires likely differ.

TCRdb's copy holds only in-frame clones and misses some; the assay was immunoSEQ multiplex PCR. The data hold over a million clones, with 75% to 80% observed a single time. CDR3 length: 11 residues. The germline gives CDR1 SGHRS, CDR2 YFSETQ. The V gene lost 6 bases and the J gene lost 5 bases, with 7 bases spanning the gap. The sequencing input was memory CD4+ T cells from PBMCs. The subset is: CD45RA-negative fraction. The origin of this receptor is a man aged 18 to 29 in good health. Some clones in this sample may be carry-over from other donors' samples. The chain carries TRBV5-1 and TRBJ2-3; D uncertain. This CDR3 is CASKFEDTQYF. As DNA, the CDR3 is TGCGCCAGCAAGTTCGAAGATACGCAGTATTTT.